The rows below give T cell receptor beta chains drawn from one sample of a study of cytomegalovirus exposure and HLA in healthy donors. This table comes from immunoSEQ multiplex PCR, and its TCRdb copy is limited to in-frame clones, with some not included. The table lists more than 75,000 clones, approximately 85% of them singletons. The sample comprised PBMCs. These TCRs come from a woman under 30 in good health and CMV-seropositive. Each CDR3 is given with its conserved first and last residue. A D gene is named only where the DNA matches it firmly. Expanded clones are given a class, and other clones once, few, many or no size at all.

J,V,size,D,CDR3,DNA
TRBJ1-5,TRBV7-6,once,TRBD1,CASSLRQGNQPQHF,TGTGCCAGCAGCTTAAGACAGGGAAATCAGCCCCAGCATTTT
TRBJ1-2,TRBV6-5,-,-,CASSPARVAYGYTF,TGTGCCAGCAGTCCCGCGAGGGTGGCCTATGGCTACACCTTC
TRBJ2-3,TRBV5-1,-,-,CASMFPGTDTQYF,TGCGCCAGCATGTTTCCTGGCACAGATACGCAGTATTTT
TRBJ1-3,TRBV7-9,-,TRBD1,CASSSGTGAGNTIYF,TGTGCCAGCAGCTCAGGGACAGGGGCTGGAAACACCATATATTTT
TRBJ1-5,TRBV28,-,-,CASSATDLRPQHF,TGTGCCAGCAGTGCGACAGACTTGCGGCCCCAGCATTTT
TRBJ2-1,TRBV6-1,-,-,CASNRDSYNEQFF,TGTGCCAGCAACAGGGACTCCTACAATGAGCAGTTCTTC
TRBJ1-4,TRBV7-9,-,-,CASSRTGIATNEKLFF,TGTGCCAGCAGCCGTACAGGGATCGCAACTAATGAAAAACTGTTTTTT
TRBJ2-5,TRBV7-2,-,TRBD2,CASSVQRGGQETQYF,TGTGCCAGCAGCGTGCAGCGGGGCGGGCAAGAGACCCAGTACTTC
TRBJ1-2,TRBV6-1,-,TRBD1,CASSEYRDREFGYTF,TGTGCCAGCAGTGAATATCGGGACAGGGAATTTGGCTACACCTTC
TRBJ1-5,TRBV25-1,-,-,CANSEPSWGGDSNQPQHF,TGTGCCAACAGTGAGCCCTCTTGGGGAGGGGATAGCAATCAGCCCCAGCATTTT
TRBJ2-1,TRBV14,-,TRBD2,CASSQGGTSGRGEQFF,TGTGCCAGCAGCCAAGGCGGGACTAGCGGGAGAGGGGAGCAGTTCTTC
TRBJ1-5,TRBV5-6,few,TRBD1,CASSNTGGLSNQPQHF,TGTGCCAGCTCCAACACAGGGGGCCTTAGCAATCAGCCCCAGCATTTT
TRBJ2-3,TRBV5-4,-,TRBD1,CASSWRTGGTDTQYF,TGTGCCAGCAGCTGGAGGACAGGGGGCACAGATACGCAGTATTTT
TRBJ1-5,TRBV7-3,-,-,CASSFTVNQPQHF,TGTGCCAGCAGCTTCACTGTCAATCAGCCCCAGCATTTT
TRBJ1-2,TRBV7-9,-,-,CASSLVGGYGYTF,TGTGCCAGCAGCTTAGTAGGGGGCTATGGCTACACCTTC
TRBJ1-4,TRBV29-1,-,-,CSVGGATNEKLFF,TGCAGCGTAGGAGGTGCAACTAATGAAAAACTGTTTTTT
TRBJ1-4,TRBV2,-,-,CASNAGTTNEKLFF,TGTGCCAGCAATGCAGGGACAACTAATGAAAAACTGTTTTTT
TRBJ2-7,TRBV5-1,-,TRBD2,CASSSGTSGRAWDEQYF,TGCGCCAGCAGCAGCGGGACTAGCGGGAGGGCCTGGGACGAGCAGTACTTC
TRBJ1-2,TRBV6-5,-,-,CASSSDSTYGYTF,TGTGCCAGCAGTTCCGACAGCACTTATGGCTACACCTTC
TRBJ2-3,TRBV30,many,TRBD2,CAWTTAGEVDTQYF,TGTGCCTGGACCACAGCGGGAGAGGTTGATACGCAGTATTTT
TRBJ1-2,TRBV7-9,-,TRBD1,CASSYRDRDGYTF,TGTGCCAGCAGCTACAGGGACAGGGATGGCTACACCTTC
TRBJ1-4,TRBV28,-,TRBD1,CASSPYMDRGEKLFF,TGTGCCAGCAGCCCGTATATGGACAGGGGAGAAAAACTGTTTTTT
TRBJ2-3,TRBV15,-,TRBD2,CATGQRGGLDF,TGTGCCACCGGCCAGCGGGGGGGCTTGGATTTT